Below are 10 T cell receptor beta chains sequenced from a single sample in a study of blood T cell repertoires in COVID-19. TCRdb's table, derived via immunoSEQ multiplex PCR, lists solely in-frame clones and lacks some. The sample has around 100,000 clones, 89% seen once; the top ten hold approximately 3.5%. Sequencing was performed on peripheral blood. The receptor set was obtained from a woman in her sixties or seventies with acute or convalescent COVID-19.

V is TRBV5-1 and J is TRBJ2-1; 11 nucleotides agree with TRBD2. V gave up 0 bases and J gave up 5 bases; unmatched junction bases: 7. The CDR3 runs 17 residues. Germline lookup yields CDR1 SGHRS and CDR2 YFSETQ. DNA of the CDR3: TGCGCCAGCAGCTTGGGAGGGCTAGCGGGAGGACACAATGAGCAGTTCTTC. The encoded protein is CASSLGGLAGGHNEQFF.

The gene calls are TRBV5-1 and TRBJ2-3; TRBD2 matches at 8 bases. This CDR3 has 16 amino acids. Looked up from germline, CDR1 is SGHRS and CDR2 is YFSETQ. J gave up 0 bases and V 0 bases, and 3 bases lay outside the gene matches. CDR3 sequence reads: CASSLGSSGSTDTQYF. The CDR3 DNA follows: TGCGCCAGCAGCTTGGGGTCTAGCGGGAGCACAGATACGCAGTATTTT.

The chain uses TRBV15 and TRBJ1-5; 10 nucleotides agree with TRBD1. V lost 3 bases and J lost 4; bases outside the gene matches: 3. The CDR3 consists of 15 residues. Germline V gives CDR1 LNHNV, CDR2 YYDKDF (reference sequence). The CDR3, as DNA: TGTGCCACCAGCAGGGACAGGGGGACAAATCAGCCCCAGCATTTT. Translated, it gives CATSRDRGTNQPQHF.

The CDR3, as DNA: TGTGCCAGCAGTTCTCGGGGGCAGTTCTTC. Translated, it gives CASSSRGQFF. This sequence joins TRBV28 and TRBJ2-1; TRBD2 is a possible D gene (5 bases). The CDR3 spans 10 residues. The V gene's germline CDR1 is MDHEN and CDR2 SYDVKM. The germline V and J ends were trimmed by 4 bases and 12 bases, with 7 bases remaining between them.

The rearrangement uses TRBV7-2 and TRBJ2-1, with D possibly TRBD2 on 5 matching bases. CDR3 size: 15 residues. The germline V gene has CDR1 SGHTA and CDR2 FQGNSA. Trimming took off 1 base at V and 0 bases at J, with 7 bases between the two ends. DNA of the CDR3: TGTGCCAGCAGCTTAGAAAGCGGCTCCTACAATGAGCAGTTCTTC. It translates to CASSLESGSYNEQFF.

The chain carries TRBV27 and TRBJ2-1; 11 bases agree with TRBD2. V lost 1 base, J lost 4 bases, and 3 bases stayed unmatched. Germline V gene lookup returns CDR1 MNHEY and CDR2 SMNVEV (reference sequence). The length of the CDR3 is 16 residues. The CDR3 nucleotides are TGTGCCAGCAGTTTATTGGGGACTAGCGGTTACAATGAGCAGTTCTTC. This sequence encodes CASSLLGTSGYNEQFF.

The CDR3 DNA reads as TGTGCCATTTCCAGGGTCCTATCTAACTATGGCTACACCTTC. This translates into CAISRVLSNYGYTF. The chain is built from TRBV2 and TRBJ1-2; D might be TRBD1 (5 bases). From germline, CDR1 is SNHLY and CDR2 FYNNEI. The CDR3 extends over 14 amino acids. Trimming cost V 10 bases and J 0 bases, with 15 bases left between them.

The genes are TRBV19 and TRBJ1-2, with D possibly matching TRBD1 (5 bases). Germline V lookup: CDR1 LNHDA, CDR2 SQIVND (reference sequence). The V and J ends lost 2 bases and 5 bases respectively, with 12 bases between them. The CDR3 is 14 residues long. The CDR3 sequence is CASSINSAGYGYTF. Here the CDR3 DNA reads TGTGCCAGTAGTATAAACTCGGCAGGGTATGGCTACACCTTC. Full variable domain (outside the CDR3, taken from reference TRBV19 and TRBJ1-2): DGGITQSPKYLFRKEGQNVTLSCEQNLNHDAMYWYRQDPGQGLRLIYYSQIVNDFQKGDIAEGYSVSREKKESFPLTVTSAQKNPTAFYLCASSINSAGYGYTFGSGTRLTVV.

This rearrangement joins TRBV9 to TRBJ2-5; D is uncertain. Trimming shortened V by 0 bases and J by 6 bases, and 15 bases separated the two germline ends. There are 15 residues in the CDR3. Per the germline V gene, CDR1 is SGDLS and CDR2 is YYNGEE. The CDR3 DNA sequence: TGTGCCAGCAGCGTAGATGGCAGGCGAGAGAAGACCCAGTACTTC. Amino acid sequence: CASSVDGRREKTQYF.

As DNA, the CDR3 is TGTGCCAGCAGTCCAGCAGGGTCCGATTCACCCCTCCACTTT. Its translation: CASSPAGSDSPLHF. V gene TRBV6-6 combines with J gene TRBJ1-6; the D gene is possibly TRBD1 (5 bases). The CDR3 is 14 amino acids. Germline CDR1 MNHNY, CDR2 SVGAGI (reference sequence). The germline V and J ends were trimmed by 5 bases and 8 bases, with 13 bases remaining between them.